The sequence of this T cell receptor (beta chain) was determined in a study of neurological immune-mediated disorders. This clonotype was picked up many times. TCRdb reanalysed the 5' RACE reads using MiXCR and keeps one entry per CDR3 protein. The table shows about 80,000 distinct CDR3 sequences, with 5.8% occurring only once. Germline V gene data show CDR1 as SGHRS and CDR2 as YFSETQ. This CDR3 has 15 residues. Trimming stripped 4 bases from V and 6 bases from J, with 18 bases between. Described time point: longitudinal time-point 2. The source material was PBMCs. This sequence was found in a woman aged 60-75 years with multiple sclerosis. The chain is built from TRBV5-1 and TRBJ2-3, with D possibly being TRBD2 (6 bases). The CDR3 is CASSPGDRLSDTQYF. The CDR3 nucleotides are TGCGCCAGCAGCCCGGGGGACCGCTTGAGTGATACGCAGTATTTT.